The next 26 T cell receptor beta chains were all read from a single sample in a study of shared clonotypes between healthy human individuals. Measured with immunoSEQ multiplex PCR; TCRdb has only the in-frame clones, and not every one. The sample holds some 980,000 clones; approximately 76% are singletons and the top ten take approximately 1.5%. Sequenced input: memory CD4+ T cells sorted from blood. The subset is: CD45RA-negative fraction. These receptors all come from a young man in good health.

The rearrangement links TRBV2 to TRBJ1-3, with 8 bases identical to TRBD1. From germline, CDR1 is SNHLY and CDR2 FYNNEI. The CDR3 length is 15 residues. Trimming removed 7 bases from V and 4 bases from J; junction bases left unmatched: 9. The CDR3 DNA sequence: TGTGCCAGCAACCCCGACAGGGGCCGAGGAAACACCATATATTTT. Translated, it gives CASNPDRGRGNTIYF.

This clone turned up a few times. The chain uses TRBV11-2 and TRBJ2-7; 11 bases align to TRBD1. The CDR3 runs 16 residues. Germline loops: CDR1 SGHAT, CDR2 FQNNGV. V trimming: 0 bases; J trimming: 4 bases; junction bases outside the gene matches: 5. This CDR3 is CASSLEVGTGGYEQYF. The CDR3 region has the DNA TGTGCCAGCAGCTTAGAGGTTGGGACAGGGGGTTACGAGCAGTACTTC.

The chain couples TRBV7-2 to TRBJ2-7, with unresolved D. V lost 0 bases and J lost 2, with 14 bases in between. The CDR3 runs 16 residues. Germline values: CDR1 SGHTA, CDR2 FQGNSA. In DNA, the CDR3 is TGTGCCAGCAGCTTAGCGGGCCTAGTAGGCCCCTACGAGCAGTACTTC. It specifies CASSLAGLVGPYEQYF.

V and J are TRBV6-5 and TRBJ2-7; no definite D call. The V gene lost 6 bases and the J gene lost 2 bases, with 17 bases spanning the gap. CDR3 length: 15 residues. From germline, CDR1 is MNHEY and CDR2 SVGAGI. CDR3 nucleotides: TGTGCCAGCAGAGTAACCCGCGAGTTTCCCTACGAGCAGTACTTC. It translates to CASRVTREFPYEQYF.

The chain links TRBV5-1 to TRBJ2-3, with 7 bases matching TRBD2. V lost 5 bases, J lost 4 bases, and 10 bases stayed unmatched. The CDR3 contains 15 residues. Germline values: CDR1 SGHRS, CDR2 YFSETQ. The CDR3 sequence: CASRIGEGIADTQYF. In DNA form, the CDR3 reads TGCGCCAGCAGGATTGGGGAGGGAATCGCAGATACGCAGTATTTT.

This clone was recorded at least ten times. Other DNA sequences of this sample code for an identical CDR3. The chain combines TRBV30 with TRBJ1-1; D not certain. This CDR3 spans 13 amino acids. Germline V gene lookup returns CDR1 GTSNPN and CDR2 SVGIG (reference sequence). Trimming cost V 2 bases and J 5 bases, with 12 bases left between them. The CDR3 here is CAWSKGSRTEAFF. Here the CDR3 DNA reads TGTGCCTGGAGTAAAGGGTCGAGAACTGAAGCTTTCTTT.

The J gene is TRBJ1-2, the V gene TRBV6-1; D may be TRBD1 (5 bases). The CDR3 length is 15 residues. The germline CDR1 and CDR2 sequences are MNHNS and SASEGT. With 2 bases removed from V and 8 bases from J, the gap between germline ends came to 18 bases. CDR3 nucleotides: TGTGCCAGCAGTGAAAACACAGGAAGGGTCGGAGGCTACACCTTC. It yields the protein CASSENTGRVGGYTF.

CDR3 nucleotides: TGTGCCAGCAGTCCCCTCTCGGGCAATCAGCCCCAGCATTTT. This sequence encodes CASSPLSGNQPQHF. This chain connects TRBV9 to TRBJ1-5; no clear D. The CDR3 loop spans 14 amino acids. Trimming removed 5 bases from V and 2 bases from J, with 11 bases in between. Germline CDR1 is SGDLS and CDR2 is YYNGEE.

As to this clone: The same CDR3 can be traced to other DNA sequences in this sample. This chain links TRBV5-1 with TRBJ1-2; D gene ambiguous. The ends were cut back, 0 bases at V and 2 bases at J, with 5 bases in the middle. The CDR3 length is 13 residues. Germline values: CDR1 SGHRS, CDR2 YFSETQ. DNA of the CDR3: TGCGCCAGCAGCTTGGAAGGGAACTATGGCTACACCTTC. It specifies CASSLEGNYGYTF.

The chain links TRBV6-1 to TRBJ2-5; 9 nucleotides line up with TRBD2. Losses at the gene ends were 1 base for V and 2 bases for J; bases not matched to a gene: 5. The CDR3 spans 16 residues. Germline values: CDR1 MNHNS, CDR2 SASEGT. Here the CDR3 DNA reads TGTGCCAGCAGTGAAGTTAGCGGGGGCGTACAAGAGACCCAGTACTTC. This gives the protein CASSEVSGGVQETQYF.

In regard to this clone: At one boundary the junction diverges from the germline segment, which might be a read error. The J gene is TRBJ1-3, the V gene TRBV18, with TRBD1 identical over 7 bases. Germline CDR1 is KGHSH and CDR2 is LQKENI. This CDR3 spans 16 amino acids. The CDR3: CAGSRDRVKAGNTIYF. The CDR3, as DNA: TGTGCCGGCTCACGAGACAGGGTAAAGGCTGGAAACACCATATATTTT.

This sequence joins TRBV4-3 and TRBJ2-3; either TRBD1 or TRBD2 may fit D (5 bases each). The germline V and J ends were trimmed by 1 base and 2 bases, with 13 bases remaining between them. CDR3 length: 16 amino acids. CDR1 and CDR2 (germline): LGHNA, YSLEER. The CDR3 region is CASSQAPGTLTDTQYF. In DNA form, the CDR3 reads TGCGCCAGCAGCCAAGCTCCCGGGACCCTCACAGATACGCAGTATTTT.

The chain uses TRBV11-2 and TRBJ2-2; D gene unclear. This CDR3 spans 16 amino acids. The germline V gene has CDR1 SGHAT and CDR2 FQNNGV. Trimming took 2 bases from V and 0 from J, leaving 10 bases between them. In DNA form, the CDR3 reads TGTGCCAGCAGCTTAAGACTTTTCGCGAACACCGGGGAGCTGTTTTTT. Protein sequence: CASSLRLFANTGELFF.

The V gene is TRBV2, the J gene TRBJ2-6; D is perhaps TRBD1 or TRBD2 (7 bases each). The CDR3 runs to 17 residues. The ends were cut back, 5 bases at V and 1 base at J, with 15 bases in the middle. From germline, CDR1 is SNHLY and CDR2 FYNNEI. The DNA for the CDR3 is TGTGCCAGCAGTCCCCAGGGGGGGGAATCTGGGGCCAACGTCCTGACTTTC. It yields the protein CASSPQGGESGANVLTF.

This clone was counted ten times or more. The rearrangement joins TRBV7-6 to TRBJ2-7; D perhaps matches TRBD2 (6 bases). This CDR3 spans 13 amino acids. Per the germline V gene, CDR1 is SGHVS and CDR2 is FNYEAQ. The V gene lost 1 base and the J gene lost 4 bases, with 8 bases spanning the gap. CDR3 in amino acids: CASSLGAGYEQYF. The CDR3 coding sequence is TGTGCCAGCAGCTTAGGGGCGGGGTACGAGCAGTACTTC. Combining the CDR3 with reference TRBV7-6 and TRBJ2-7 gives the whole variable domain GAGVSQSPRYKVTKRGQDVALRCDPISGHVSLYWYRQALGQGPEFLTYFNYEAQQDKSGLPNDRFSAERPEGSISTLTIQRTEQRDSAMYRCASSLGAGYEQYFGPGTRLTVT.

This clone was picked up a small number of times. The V call is TRBV5-1, the J call TRBJ2-1; D is possibly TRBD1 (6 bases). The CDR3 spans 16 residues. Trimming stripped 1 base from V and 5 bases from J, with 16 bases between. Germline V CDR1 and CDR2: SGHRS, YFSETQ. CDR3 amino acids: CASSLKTVGGHNEQFF. Here the CDR3 DNA reads TGCGCCAGCAGCTTGAAGACGGTAGGGGGACACAATGAGCAGTTCTTC.

CDR3 sequence: CASSQRTVTDTQYF. The CDR3 DNA is TGTGCCAGCAGCCAACGGACAGTAACAGATACGCAGTATTTT. This chain uses TRBV14 with TRBJ2-3; weak D call: TRBD1 (6 bases). CDR1 SGHDN and CDR2 FVKESK come from the germline V gene. The CDR3 covers 14 residues. V shed 2 bases and J shed 3 bases, with 9 bases lying between them.

This clone was picked up a small number of times. In nucleotides, the CDR3 is TGTGCCAGCAAGGGACAGGCACAAGGCACTGAAGCTTTCTTT. Its protein is CASKGQAQGTEAFF. V is TRBV18 and J is TRBJ1-1; 8 bases are a match to TRBD1. Germline V lookup: CDR1 KGHSH, CDR2 LQKENI. This CDR3 has 14 amino acids. Trimming cost V 8 bases and J 4 bases; bases outside gene matches: 9.

Concerning this clone itself: This CDR3 is also generated by other DNA sequences in the sample. The gene calls are TRBV6-1 and TRBJ1-2; D unresolved. Per the germline V gene, CDR1 is MNHNS and CDR2 is SASEGT. CDR3 size: 10 residues. Trimming left V 5 bases short and J 5 bases short, with 3 bases between. CDR3 nucleotide sequence: TGTGCCAGCAGTTTATATGGCTACACCTTC. Translating it yields CASSLYGYTF.

The V and J genes are TRBV28 and TRBJ2-4, with 8 bases fitting TRBD1. This CDR3 comprises 13 residues. Germline V gene lookup returns CDR1 MDHEN and CDR2 SYDVKM. The V segment lost 6 bases and the J segment 5 bases; nucleotides outside the gene matches: 3. DNA of the CDR3: TGTGCCAGCAGCCAGGGACAGGAAAACATTCAGTACTTC. Translation: CASSQGQENIQYF.

The CDR3 here is CAWSVSRFYNEQFF. The CDR3 nucleotides read TGTGCCTGGAGTGTGTCGCGGTTTTACAATGAGCAGTTCTTC. The V gene is TRBV30, the J gene TRBJ2-1; D remains ambiguous. The CDR3 spans 14 residues. V dropped 0 bases and J dropped 4 bases, with 10 bases sitting between them. Germline CDR1 and CDR2: GTSNPN and SVGIG (reference sequence).

J is TRBJ1-3 and V is TRBV5-1; D unclear. Germline CDR1 SGHRS, CDR2 YFSETQ. There are 15 residues in the CDR3. Trimming cost V 0 bases and J 2 bases, with 9 bases left between them. The chain's CDR3 is CASSLDGLPGNTIYF. The DNA for the CDR3 is TGCGCCAGCAGCTTGGATGGCTTACCTGGAAACACCATATATTTT.

The CDR3 coding sequence is TGTGCCTGGAGTGTCCCTTTAGGTCTCACAGATACGCAGTATTTT. Protein: CAWSVPLGLTDTQYF. V gene TRBV30 combines with J gene TRBJ2-3; D gene uncertain. CDR1 GTSNPN and CDR2 SVGIG come from the germline V gene (reference sequence). V lost 0 bases and J lost 2, with 12 bases in between. CDR3 length: 15 amino acids.

This rearrangement joins TRBV5-1 to TRBJ2-2, with a weak D call TRBD2 (6 bases). Germline-derived CDR1 and CDR2 are SGHRS and YFSETQ. V was cut by 4 bases and J by 8 bases, with 12 bases left in between. This CDR3 spans 13 amino acids. The CDR3 DNA sequence: TGCGCCAGCAGCCCCGGGACTGCGGGGGAGCTGTTTTTT. Its translation: CASSPGTAGELFF. Full variable domain (rest looked up from reference TRBV5-1 and TRBJ2-2): KAGVTQTPRYLIKTRGQQVTLSCSPISGHRSVSWYQQTPGQGLQFLFEYFSETQRNKGNFPGRFSGRQFSNSRSEMNVSTLELGDSALYLCASSPGTAGELFFGEGSRLTVL.

This clone was seen a single time. The chain employs TRBV4-1 and TRBJ2-7; a possible D gene is TRBD1 (6 bases). Trimming pared 3 bases from V and 1 base from J, leaving 19 bases between. Germline V gives CDR1 MGHRA, CDR2 YSYEKL. This CDR3 has 17 amino acids. CDR3 sequence reads: CASSQSPADSRSYEQYF. The CDR3 DNA reads TGCGCCAGCAGCCAGAGCCCTGCGGACAGTCGGTCCTACGAGCAGTACTTC.

The CDR3 region is CASRPRDRENTEAFF. The CDR3 nucleotides read TGTGCCAGTAGACCACGGGACAGGGAAAACACTGAAGCTTTCTTT. The chain is built from TRBV19 and TRBJ1-1, with TRBD1 matching over 9 bases. V shed 6 bases, J shed 2 bases, and the junction held 7 bases outside the gene matches. The CDR3 has 15 amino acids. Germline V gene lookup returns CDR1 LNHDA and CDR2 SQIVND (reference sequence).